These 17 T cell receptor beta chains originate from one sample sequenced in a study of CD8 T cells in Susac syndrome. An input of about 0.5 to 1 ug of RNA was subjected to reverse transcription using random hexamers. MiXCR, run by TCRdb on the immunoSEQ multiplex PCR reads, gives a single entry per CDR3 protein. The sample yields roughly 200,000 distinct CDR3 sequences, about 93% seen once. Sequencing used CD4+ T cells from PBMCs. The receptors here all came from a human donor in good health.

The genes are TRBV6-1 and TRBJ2-5; D remains unclear. V lost 6 bases and J 4 bases, leaving 15 bases between the germline ends. Germline CDR1 reads MNHNS; CDR2 reads SASEGT. CDR3 length equals 14 residues. In DNA, the CDR3 is TGTGCCAGCAGCCTTGGGGTGACTCCAGAGACCCAGTACTTC. It yields the protein CASSLGVTPETQYF.

The J gene is TRBJ2-6, the V gene TRBV7-8; 11 nucleotides agree with TRBD1. The junction had 5 bases not matched to a gene; V was cut back by 5 bases and J by 2 bases. The CDR3 totals 17 residues. Germline CDR1 is SGHVS and CDR2 is FQNEAQ. CDR3 sequence: CASSMGTGGTGANVLTF. Here the CDR3 DNA reads TGTGCCAGCAGCATGGGGACAGGGGGAACTGGGGCCAACGTCCTGACTTTC.

This chain uses TRBV3-1 with TRBJ1-5, with a tentative D call TRBD1 (5 bases). V was shortened by 5 bases and J by 2 bases, with 13 bases between the two germline ends. This CDR3 spans 15 amino acids. The germline V gene encodes CDR1 LGHDT and CDR2 YNNKEL (reference sequence). The CDR3 DNA is TGTGCCAGCAGCGATACCAGACAGCGCAATCAGCCCCAGCATTTT. It translates to CASSDTRQRNQPQHF.

This clonotype showed up just once. The chain joins TRBV4-1 to TRBJ1-4; 9 bases are a match to TRBD1. CDR1 and CDR2 from the germline V gene are MGHRA and YSYEKL. CDR3 length: 14 residues. Trimming cost V 6 bases and J 8 bases; bases outside gene matches: 7. In DNA, the CDR3 is TGCGCCAGCAGGCAGACAGGGGGAGGCGAAAAACTGTTTTTT. Its translation is CASRQTGGGEKLFF.

The V and J genes are TRBV7-3 and TRBJ2-3, with D uncertain. This CDR3 is built from 16 residues. The ends were cut back, 5 bases at V and 0 bases at J, with 15 bases in the middle. Germline V gene data show CDR1 as SGHTA and CDR2 as FQGTGA. The CDR3 DNA sequence: TGTGCCAGCAGCCCAATCGCTAGGCCTAGCACAGATACGCAGTATTTT. Translation gives CASSPIARPSTDTQYF.

The chain couples TRBV24-1 to TRBJ2-5, with D perhaps TRBD2 (5 bases). Per the germline V gene, CDR1 is KGHDR and CDR2 is SFDVKD. V lost 5 bases, J lost 4 bases, and 10 bases lay in between. This CDR3 is built from 13 residues. CDR3 in DNA: TGTGCCACCAGTGCCCCTGCGGGAGAGACCCAGTACTTC. Translated, it gives CATSAPAGETQYF.

V gene TRBV3-1 combines with J gene TRBJ1-1; D gene unclear. This CDR3 spans 15 amino acids. Germline CDR1 reads LGHDT; CDR2 reads YNNKEL (reference sequence). Deletions cut 0 bases from V and 5 bases from J, with 13 bases between. CDR3: CASSQDEGYGTEAFF. The CDR3 DNA follows: TGTGCCAGCAGCCAAGACGAGGGATACGGGACTGAAGCTTTCTTT.

This chain connects TRBV7-2 to TRBJ2-5; possibly TRBD2 for D (6 bases). The CDR3 has 15 amino acids. The germline CDR1 and CDR2 sequences are SGHTA and FQGNSA. The V and J ends lost 1 base and 2 bases respectively, with 11 bases between them. CDR3 coding DNA: TGTGCCAGCAGCTTAGACGCGGGGCCACAAGAGACCCAGTACTTC. It codes for CASSLDAGPQETQYF.

The V and J genes are TRBV12-5 and TRBJ2-5; the D is unclear. The CDR3 has 12 amino acids. V gave up 6 bases and J gave up 5 bases, with 10 bases separating them. CDR1 and CDR2 from the germline V gene are LGHNT and FRNRAP. The CDR3 loop reads CASGPTGETQYF. For the CDR3, the DNA is TGTGCTAGTGGCCCTACCGGGGAGACCCAGTACTTC.

This chain links TRBV5-1 with TRBJ2-1; D gene ambiguous. Germline assignment: CDR1 SGHRS and CDR2 YFSETQ. This CDR3 comprises 12 residues. The CDR3 reads CASWVRVGEQFF. Written as DNA, the CDR3 is TGCGCGAGCTGGGTCCGGGTAGGTGAGCAGTTCTTC.

The V gene is TRBV9, the J gene TRBJ1-4; D may be TRBD1 (5 bases). CDR1 is SGDLS and CDR2 is YYNGEE in the germline V gene. The CDR3 spans 16 residues. Trimming took 4 bases from V and 4 from J, leaving 17 bases between them. CDR3 coding DNA: TGTGCCAGCAGCCGCCGACGGGGGGAACTTAATGAAAAACTGTTTTTT. The encoded protein is CASSRRRGELNEKLFF.

Here the CDR3 reads CASSGTGLSTGELFF. In DNA, the CDR3 is TGTGCCAGCAGCGGAACGGGACTATCGACCGGGGAGCTGTTTTTT. This chain uses TRBV9 with TRBJ2-2; 7 positions agree with TRBD2. CDR1 is SGDLS and CDR2 is YYNGEE in the germline V gene. V gave up 3 bases and J gave up 5 bases; unmatched junction bases: 7. There are 15 residues in the CDR3.

The chain has TRBV12-3 or TRBV12-4 and TRBJ1-5; D ambiguous. V lost 7 bases to trimming and J lost 6 bases, with 16 bases between them. The CDR3 consists of 14 residues. The CDR3 DNA sequence: TGTGCCAGCAACCCGACGGGCCCTAGTCAGCCCCAGCATTTT. It encodes CASNPTGPSQPQHF.

The chain recombines TRBV12-3 or TRBV12-4 with TRBJ1-5, with D possibly TRBD1 on 5 matching bases. This CDR3 has 14 amino acids. V lost 5 bases and J lost 7, with 15 bases in between. The CDR3 spells CASSDQGPHQPQHF. Written as DNA, the CDR3 is TGTGCCAGCAGTGACCAGGGTCCCCACCAGCCCCAGCATTTT.

This clonotype was detected only once. The V call is TRBV7-8, the J call TRBJ2-3; 7 nucleotides match TRBD1. V dropped 1 base and J dropped 3; count of bases not matched to a gene: 4. The CDR3 sequence is 15 residues long. Per the germline V gene, CDR1 is SGHVS and CDR2 is FQNEAQ. This CDR3 is CASSLGYRGTDTQYF. CDR3 coding DNA: TGTGCCAGCAGCTTAGGGTACAGGGGAACAGATACGCAGTATTTT.

The chain combines TRBV28 with TRBJ1-5; D possibly corresponds to TRBD1 (5 bases). CDR1 is MDHEN, CDR2 SYDVKM, per germline. Trimming removed 10 bases from V and 2 bases from J, with 15 bases in between. The length of the CDR3 is 14 residues. The CDR3 loop is CAIGQIPGNQPQHF. CDR3 DNA sequence: TGTGCCATCGGACAAATACCAGGCAATCAGCCCCAGCATTTT.

V usage is TRBV6-2 or TRBV6-3 and J usage is TRBJ1-4; D possibly corresponds to TRBD1 (5 bases). V lost 5 bases and J lost 7, with 14 bases in between. CDR1 is MNHEY and CDR2 is SVGEGT in the germline V gene. There are 14 residues in the CDR3. CDR3: CASSRAGRGEKLFF. CDR3 nucleotide sequence: TGTGCCAGCAGTCGAGCCGGTAGGGGTGAAAAACTGTTTTTT.